The 28 T cell receptor beta chains below come from one sample, sequenced in a study of CD8 T cells in Susac syndrome. Random-hexamer reverse transcription was applied to about 0.5 to 1 ug RNA. MiXCR, applied by TCRdb to the immunoSEQ multiplex PCR reads, yields one record per CDR3 protein. The profile covers 140,000 to 150,000 distinct CDR3 sequences, with 95% appearing a single time and 0.095% to 0.14% taken by the ten largest. The sequencing input was CD4+ T cells from PBMCs. The receptors come from a human donor with multiple sclerosis.

The rearrangement uses TRBV12-3 or TRBV12-4 and TRBJ1-1; D not certain. CDR3 length equals 15 residues. V was trimmed by 8 bases and J by 0 bases, leaving 16 bases between them. The CDR3, as DNA: TGTGCCAGCGGACGGCAGGCCAACGTGAACACTGAAGCTTTCTTT. Its translation is CASGRQANVNTEAFF.

This clonotype was found once. The rearrangement links TRBV6-5 to TRBJ2-1; D is perhaps TRBD2 (6 bases). With 6 bases removed from V and 12 bases from J, the gap between germline ends came to 15 bases. This CDR3 has 12 residues. Germline values: CDR1 MNHEY, CDR2 SVGAGI. The CDR3 here is CASSQRGLSQFF. CDR3 nucleotides: TGTGCCAGCAGCCAACGGGGACTCTCGCAGTTCTTC.

The chain couples TRBV30 to TRBJ2-7; TRBD1 aligns across 7 bases. Germline-derived CDR1 and CDR2 are GTSNPN and SVGIG (reference sequence). The CDR3 runs 13 residues. V lost 2 bases and J lost 3; bases outside the gene matches: 4. The CDR3 protein is CAWSPNRGYEQYF. The CDR3 DNA is TGTGCCTGGAGTCCGAACAGGGGCTACGAGCAGTACTTC. Supplemented by reference TRBV30 and TRBJ2-7, the full variable domain reads SQTIHQWPATLVQPVGSPLSLECTVEGTSNPNLYWYRQAAGRGLQLLFYSVGIGQISSEVPQNLSASRPQDRQFILSSKKLLLSDSGFYLCAWSPNRGYEQYFGPGTRLTVT.

Only one count was recorded for this clonotype. The J gene is TRBJ1-1, the V gene TRBV12-3 or TRBV12-4; possibly TRBD1 for D (6 bases). Trimming shortened V by 7 bases and J by 4 bases, and 13 bases separated the two germline ends. This CDR3 comprises 13 residues. The CDR3 region has the DNA TGTGCCAGCACCACACAGGGTCTCACTGAAGCTTTCTTT. Translating it yields CASTTQGLTEAFF.

CDR3 nucleotides: TGCAGCGTTGATCGAGCCCAGACCCAGTACTTC. Translating gives CSVDRAQTQYF. This chain links TRBV29-1 with TRBJ2-5; D not resolved. CDR3 length equals 11 residues. Germline V lookup: CDR1 SQVTM, CDR2 ANQGSEA. Trimming left V 3 bases short and J 6 bases short, with 8 bases between. Looking up the rest from reference TRBV29-1 and TRBJ2-5 gives the full variable domain: SAVISQKPSRDICQRGTSLTIQCQVDSQVTMMFWYRQQPGQSLTLIATANQGSEATYESGFVIDKFPISRPNLTFSTLTVSNMSPEDSSIYLCSVDRAQTQYFGPGTRLLVL.

The chain uses TRBV5-1 and TRBJ1-1, with D possibly being TRBD1 (6 bases). Germline values: CDR1 SGHRS, CDR2 YFSETQ. This CDR3 contains 16 residues. Trimming removed 1 base at V and 3 bases at J, with 16 bases between. The CDR3 sequence is CASSLIAGVGDTEAFF. For the CDR3, the DNA is TGCGCCAGCAGCTTGATTGCAGGGGTTGGTGACACTGAAGCTTTCTTT.

V usage is TRBV20-1 and J usage is TRBJ1-2, with 7 bases lining up with TRBD1. This CDR3 comprises 13 residues. V lost 8 bases, J lost 2 bases, and 8 bases stayed unmatched. The V gene's germline CDR1 is DFQATT and CDR2 SNEGSKA (reference sequence). The CDR3 DNA is TGCAGTACCTTAAAACAGGGGAACTATGGCTACACCTTC. It translates to CSTLKQGNYGYTF.

The V gene is TRBV28, the J gene TRBJ1-4, with no clear D. Trimming stripped 4 bases from V and 8 bases from J, with 11 bases between. Germline CDR1 reads MDHEN; CDR2 reads SYDVKM. CDR3 length: 13 residues. The CDR3 sequence: CASSSRSGEKLFF. The CDR3 region has the DNA TGTGCCAGCAGTTCCCGAAGTGGGGAAAAACTGTTTTTT.

The chain carries TRBV9 and TRBJ2-7; 7 bases are a match to TRBD2. The CDR3 is 11 residues long. The germline V gene has CDR1 SGDLS and CDR2 YYNGEE. The junction had 7 bases not matched to a gene; V was cut back by 7 bases and J by 9 bases. The CDR3 coding sequence is TGTGCCAGCGCGTGGCGGGAGAGGCAGTACTTC. Its protein product is CASAWRERQYF.

V usage is TRBV20-1 and J usage is TRBJ1-1; 9 positions agree with TRBD1. Per the germline V gene, CDR1 is DFQATT and CDR2 is SNEGSKA (reference sequence). With 0 bases clipped from V and 4 bases from J, the junction kept 6 bases outside the gene matches. CDR3 length: 15 amino acids. The CDR3 reads CSARELQGAGTEAFF. CDR3 in DNA: TGCAGTGCTAGAGAATTACAGGGGGCAGGCACTGAAGCTTTCTTT.

The rearrangement joins TRBV27 to TRBJ2-1, with D possibly being TRBD2 (5 bases). Germline values: CDR1 MNHEY, CDR2 SMNVEV (reference sequence). The CDR3 length is 16 residues. The germline V and J ends were trimmed by 3 bases and 5 bases, with 17 bases remaining between them. For the CDR3, the DNA is TGTGCCAGCAGTTTTAACGTTGCTAGCAGCAACAATGAGCAGTTCTTC. Protein sequence: CASSFNVASSNNEQFF.

The J gene is TRBJ2-7, the V gene TRBV6-1, with D unclear. Germline loops: CDR1 MNHNS, CDR2 SASEGT. V dropped 7 bases and J dropped 0 bases, with 7 bases sitting between them. There are 12 residues in the CDR3. The DNA for the CDR3 is TGTGCCAGCAATAGTGGCTCCTACGAGCAGTACTTC. Translating gives CASNSGSYEQYF.

The chain employs TRBV19 and TRBJ1-6, with 9 bases identical to TRBD1. The CDR3 loop spans 14 amino acids. The germline V gene encodes CDR1 LNHDA and CDR2 SQIVND (reference sequence). The V segment lost 7 bases and the J segment 10 bases; nucleotides outside the gene matches: 8. Here the CDR3 reads CASTLRDRASPLHF. CDR3 coding DNA: TGTGCCAGTACCCTCCGGGACAGGGCATCACCCCTCCACTTT.

This chain uses TRBV6-1 with TRBJ2-7, with D perhaps TRBD1 or TRBD2 (5 bases each). The CDR3 is 14 amino acids. Trimming took off 8 bases at V and 7 bases at J, with 21 bases between the two ends. Germline assignment: CDR1 MNHNS and CDR2 SASEGT. The CDR3 sequence is CASVEAAGAWEQYF. In DNA form, the CDR3 reads TGTGCCAGCGTTGAGGCCGCCGGGGCGTGGGAGCAGTACTTC.

The chain is built from TRBV20-1 and TRBJ1-4; D is ambiguous. Trimming left V 4 bases short and J 8 bases short, with 14 bases between. The CDR3 has 13 residues. Germline CDR1 DFQATT, CDR2 SNEGSKA (reference sequence). The DNA of the CDR3 is TGCAGTGCTACCCGGACGGGTGTGGAAAAACTGTTTTTT. It translates to CSATRTGVEKLFF.

V is TRBV12-3 or TRBV12-4 and J is TRBJ2-2, with D possibly being TRBD1 (6 bases). The CDR3 is made up of 17 amino acids. Trimming removed 0 bases from V and 1 base from J, with 12 bases in between. The CDR3 sequence: CASSLAVVTGNTGELFF. The DNA for the CDR3 is TGTGCCAGCAGTTTAGCGGTGGTGACAGGGAACACCGGGGAGCTGTTTTTT.

The chain couples TRBV20-1 to TRBJ2-1; no firm D call. CDR3 length: 12 amino acids. CDR1 and CDR2 from the germline V gene are DFQATT and SNEGSKA (reference sequence). Trimming cost V 3 bases and J 2 bases, with 5 bases left between them. DNA for the CDR3: TGCAGTGCTAGCCTAGCCTACAATGAGCAGTTCTTC. Residues: CSASLAYNEQFF.

The CDR3 region has the DNA TGTGCCAGCAGAGGGCAGGGGTCGGAAAATTCACCCCTCCACTTT. Amino acids: CASRGQGSENSPLHF. The V call is TRBV2, the J call TRBJ1-6, with D possibly being TRBD1 (6 bases). Germline values: CDR1 SNHLY, CDR2 FYNNEI. Trimming left V 6 bases short and J 7 bases short, with 16 bases between. CDR3 length equals 15 residues.

The chain joins TRBV20-1 to TRBJ2-7, with D perhaps matching TRBD2 (6 bases). V shed 6 bases and J shed 3 bases, with 15 bases lying between them. The germline V gene encodes CDR1 DFQATT and CDR2 SNEGSKA (reference sequence). The CDR3 consists of 13 residues. CDR3 residues: CSAGGLVSYEQYF. The CDR3 nucleotides are TGCAGTGCGGGAGGACTGGTGAGCTACGAGCAGTACTTC.

This clonotype was recorded only once. The genes are TRBV6-6 and TRBJ2-3; 11 bases match TRBD2. Trimming removed 5 bases from V and 3 bases from J; junction bases left unmatched: 4. CDR3 size: 15 residues. Germline V gene sequence: CDR1 MNHNY, CDR2 SVGAGI (reference sequence). CDR3 in amino acids: CASSIAGGQTDTQYF. In DNA form, the CDR3 reads TGTGCCAGCAGTATAGCGGGGGGGCAGACAGATACGCAGTATTTT.

The chain uses TRBV20-1 and TRBJ2-3, with a weak D call TRBD2 (6 bases). Germline CDR1 DFQATT, CDR2 SNEGSKA (reference sequence). This CDR3 spans 14 amino acids. Trimming took 3 bases from V and 6 from J, leaving 16 bases between them. DNA for the CDR3: TGCAGTGCTAGTGTCTTTGGCGGGGCGGATACGCAGTATTTT. Its protein is CSASVFGGADTQYF.

The chain couples TRBV29-1 to TRBJ1-2, with D hard to call. Trimming removed 4 bases from V and 5 bases from J, with 11 bases in between. This CDR3 spans 12 amino acids. Per germline, CDR1 SQVTM and CDR2 ANQGSEA. In nucleotides, the CDR3 is TGCAGCGTTGGTCTGTCAGCTTATGGCTACACCTTC. Its protein product is CSVGLSAYGYTF.

The genes are TRBV27 and TRBJ1-5, with 9 positions matching TRBD1. V shed 5 bases, J shed 0 bases, and the junction held 8 bases outside the gene matches. The V gene's germline CDR1 is MNHEY and CDR2 SMNVEV (reference sequence). The CDR3 covers 17 residues. Here the CDR3 reads CASSPWGQGYSNQPQHF. The CDR3 nucleotides read TGTGCCAGCAGTCCCTGGGGACAGGGTTATAGCAATCAGCCCCAGCATTTT.

The chain is built from TRBV28 and TRBJ2-5, with 10 bases lining up with TRBD2. The CDR3 is 15 residues long. Trimming removed 6 bases from V and 5 bases from J; junction bases left unmatched: 9. CDR1 is MDHEN, CDR2 SYDVKM, per germline. The CDR3 nucleotides are TGTGCCAGCAGCCACACAGCGGGAGGGGCGGAGACCCAGTACTTC. This sequence encodes CASSHTAGGAETQYF.

The chain employs TRBV5-6 and TRBJ1-5; D is uncertain. This CDR3 has 17 amino acids. The germline gives CDR1 SGHDT, CDR2 YYEEEE. Trimming stripped 4 bases from V and 0 bases from J, with 17 bases between. This CDR3 is CASSITGGRLSNQPQHF. CDR3 coding DNA: TGTGCCAGCAGCATTACGGGCGGTAGGCTTAGCAATCAGCCCCAGCATTTT.

This rearrangement joins TRBV2 to TRBJ1-1; D gene uncertain. The CDR3 is 12 residues long. Trimming took off 1 base at V and 5 bases at J, with 5 bases between the two ends. Germline CDR1 is SNHLY and CDR2 is FYNNEI. The CDR3 DNA sequence: TGTGCCAGCAGTGAAGGGTGGACTGAAGCTTTCTTT. As protein: CASSEGWTEAFF.

V gene TRBV29-1 combines with J gene TRBJ2-5; the match to TRBD2 covers 10 bases. Germline V gene data show CDR1 as SQVTM and CDR2 as ANQGSEA. Trimming removed 2 bases from V and 4 bases from J; junction bases left unmatched: 7. This CDR3 is built from 15 residues. The CDR3 bases are TGCAGCGTTGAACCCCAGCGGGGGGGCGGAGAGACCCAGTACTTC. This gives the protein CSVEPQRGGGETQYF.

CDR3 DNA sequence: TGTGCCACCAGTGATTTCTTAGCGGGGGGGGCAGGCACAGATACGCAGTATTTT. Encoded protein: CATSDFLAGGAGTDTQYF. V and J are TRBV24-1 and TRBJ2-3, with 11 bases fitting TRBD2. CDR3 length: 18 amino acids. Trimming cost V 1 base and J 1 base; bases outside gene matches: 6. Looked up from germline, CDR1 is KGHDR and CDR2 is SFDVKD.